The TCR beta chain under discussion was sequenced for a study of T-cell memory formation after mild COVID-19. Study at large: Largely, TCR clusters stayed within a single donor.

Trimming stripped 0 bases from V and 5 bases from J, with 8 bases between. Germline values: CDR1 ENHRY, CDR2 SYGVKD. CDR3 length: 14 amino acids. From the 5' RACE reads, TCRdb called clonotypes with MiXCR, one entry per CDR3 protein. The sample lists around 530,000 distinct CDR3 sequences; roughly 21% were seen once. Whole-study findings and limits: The finding that pre-infection memory included some responding clones suggested that cross-reactive memory joined. Nothing showed for sure that second-wave clones peaking on day 37 were SARS-CoV-2 specific. Clones that contracted clustered mainly in CM and EM if CD4+ and in EMRA if CD8+.

Only a few counts were recorded for this clonotype. Its antigen remains unidentified. This sequence was found in an adult woman who had mild COVID-19 (a few samples of this study predate the infection). Cell type and time point are not known. Input material: PBMCs or a T cell subset sorted from them (not recorded which). This chain connects TRBV10-3 to TRBJ1-5; maybe TRBD1 (6 bases). CDR3 sequence reads: CAISESTGYQPQHF. CDR3 in DNA: TGTGCCATCAGTGAGTCGACAGGATATCAGCCCCAGCATTTT.